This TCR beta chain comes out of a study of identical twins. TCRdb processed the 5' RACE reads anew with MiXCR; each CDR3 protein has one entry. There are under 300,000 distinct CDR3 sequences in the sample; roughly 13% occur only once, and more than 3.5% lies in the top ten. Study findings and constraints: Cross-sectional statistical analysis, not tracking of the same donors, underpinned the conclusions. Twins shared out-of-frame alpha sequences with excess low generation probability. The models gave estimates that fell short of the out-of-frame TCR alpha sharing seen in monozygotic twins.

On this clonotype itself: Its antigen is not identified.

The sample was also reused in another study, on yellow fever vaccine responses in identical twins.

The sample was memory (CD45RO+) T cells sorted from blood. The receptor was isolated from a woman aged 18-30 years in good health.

The CDR3 sequence: CASSNRGEQFF. The CDR3 region has the DNA TGTGCCAGCAGCAACAGGGGTGAGCAGTTCTTC. This rearrangement joins TRBV6-2 or TRBV6-3 to TRBJ2-1, with 7 bases that match TRBD1. Germline V gene lookup returns CDR1 MNHEY and CDR2 SVGEGT. This CDR3 has 11 residues. Germline trimming cut 6 bases from V and 9 bases from J; bases unmatched to any gene: 2.